This entry lists 15 T cell receptor beta chains sequenced from one sample in a study of shared clonotypes between healthy human individuals. The protocol was immunoSEQ multiplex PCR, while the TCRdb copy is restricted to in-frame clones and leaves out a portion. Among around 610,000 clones listed, roughly 96% were seen once. Naive CD8 isolation took CD45RO-negative cells positively selected for CCR7 and excluded terminally differentiated effector memory CD45RA+ cells. Sequencing was carried out using naive CD8+ T cells sorted from blood. These receptors all stem from a woman aged 25-40 years in good health.

This chain links TRBV19 with TRBJ1-5; D is undetermined. CDR1 and CDR2 (germline): LNHDA, SQIVND (reference sequence). Trimming removed 9 bases from V and 1 base from J, with 16 bases in between. The CDR3 contains 15 residues. The DNA of the CDR3 is TGTGCCAGCCGGGAAGGCAGCTTAAGCAATCAGCCCCAGCATTTT. This sequence encodes CASREGSLSNQPQHF.

This clone was detected once. This chain links TRBV7-9 with TRBJ1-3; D not certain. Germline V gene sequence: CDR1 SEHNR, CDR2 FQNEAQ (reference sequence). Trimming left V 1 base short and J 0 bases short, with 10 bases between. The CDR3 has 16 residues. The CDR3 reads CASSLGLIGSGNTIYF. In nucleotides, the CDR3 is TGTGCCAGCAGCTTAGGGCTAATAGGCTCTGGAAACACCATATATTTT. The full variable domain, in which reference TRBV7-9 and TRBJ1-3 provide the parts outside the CDR3, is DTGVSQNPRHKITKRGQNVTFRCDPISEHNRLYWYRQTLGQGPEFLTYFQNEAQLEKSRLLSDRFSAERPKGSFSTLEIQRTEQGDSAMYLCASSLGLIGSGNTIYFGEGSWLTVV.

Comment on this clone: Other nucleotide sequences in the sample specify the same CDR3. This chain uses TRBV29-1 with TRBJ2-7; weak D call: TRBD2 (7 bases). Germline assignment: CDR1 SQVTM and CDR2 ANQGSEA. V lost 6 bases, J lost 2 bases, and 14 bases lay in between. This CDR3 is 13 amino acids long. This CDR3 reads CSVEGGETYEQYF. CDR3 coding DNA: TGCAGCGTGGAGGGGGGGGAGACCTACGAGCAGTACTTC.

The chain couples TRBV4-2 to TRBJ2-3, with 9 nucleotides matching TRBD1. Germline V gives CDR1 LGHNA, CDR2 YNFKEQ. CDR3 size: 15 residues. The V segment lost 4 bases and the J segment 6 bases; nucleotides outside the gene matches: 8. CDR3 loop: CASSLLGQGWDTQYF. The CDR3 DNA follows: TGTGCCAGCAGCCTTCTTGGACAGGGGTGGGATACGCAGTATTTT.

The genes are TRBV4-1 and TRBJ2-1; D uncertain. The CDR3 length is 16 residues. Germline loops: CDR1 MGHRA, CDR2 YSYEKL. V lost 3 bases and J lost 3, with 15 bases in between. The CDR3, as DNA: TGCGCCAGCAGCCAGACGGAGTTAAATAGCTACAATGAGCAGTTCTTC. Translating it yields CASSQTELNSYNEQFF.

The chain recombines TRBV19 with TRBJ1-1, with D possibly matching TRBD1 (5 bases). Trimming left V 4 bases short and J 4 bases short, with 13 bases between. The V gene's germline CDR1 is LNHDA and CDR2 SQIVND (reference sequence). CDR3 length: 14 residues. The CDR3 DNA follows: TGTGCCAGTAGTAGGACAAGGGACGGCACTGAAGCTTTCTTT. The encoded protein is CASSRTRDGTEAFF.

This chain links TRBV19 with TRBJ2-3, with 8 bases aligning to TRBD2. Germline loops: CDR1 LNHDA, CDR2 SQIVND (reference sequence). CDR3 size: 16 residues. J was trimmed by 2 bases and V by 5 bases; bases with no gene match: 9. The CDR3: CASSSTGLEVTDTQYF. CDR3 DNA sequence: TGTGCCAGTAGTTCAACGGGACTAGAGGTCACAGATACGCAGTATTTT. The full variable domain, completed using reference TRBV19 and TRBJ2-3, is DGGITQSPKYLFRKEGQNVTLSCEQNLNHDAMYWYRQDPGQGLRLIYYSQIVNDFQKGDIAEGYSVSREKKESFPLTVTSAQKNPTAFYLCASSSTGLEVTDTQYFGPGTRLTVL.

J is TRBJ2-1 and V is TRBV6-6, with a possible D match to TRBD1 (5 bases). Deletions cut 0 bases from V and 6 bases from J, with 9 bases between. The germline V gene has CDR1 MNHNY and CDR2 SVGAGI (reference sequence). The CDR3 loop spans 14 amino acids. The CDR3 DNA reads TGTGCCAGCAGTTACTCGGGGCTCGCCAATGAGCAGTTCTTC. This translates into CASSYSGLANEQFF.

This sequence joins TRBV5-1 and TRBJ2-7, with a tentative D call TRBD2 (5 bases). The V and J ends lost 5 bases and 2 bases respectively, with 14 bases between them. This CDR3 region has 14 residues. CDR1 is SGHRS, CDR2 YFSETQ, per germline. CDR3 region: CASSWGLGAYEQYF. The CDR3 DNA reads as TGCGCCAGCAGTTGGGGTTTGGGAGCCTACGAGCAGTACTTC.

A word on this clone: The same CDR3 also results from other DNA sequences found in this sample. This rearrangement joins TRBV11-2 to TRBJ2-7; D remains unclear. CDR1 is SGHAT and CDR2 is FQNNGV in the germline V gene. CDR3 size: 13 residues. V shed 1 base and J shed 2 bases, with 6 bases lying between them. The CDR3 sequence: CASSLGLTYEQYF. CDR3 sequence (DNA): TGTGCCAGCAGCTTAGGGCTCACCTACGAGCAGTACTTC.

This chain uses TRBV5-6 with TRBJ2-7; 8 bases line up with TRBD2. The CDR3 length is 12 residues. With 8 bases clipped from V and 5 bases from J, the junction kept 6 bases outside the gene matches. Germline assignment: CDR1 SGHDT and CDR2 YYEEEE. CDR3 nucleotide sequence: TGTGCCAGTCAGCGGGAGATCGACGAGCAGTACTTC. Translation gives CASQREIDEQYF.

V gene TRBV5-4 combines with J gene TRBJ2-7; 7 bases agree with TRBD2. The CDR3 loop spans 17 amino acids. Germline CDR1 is SGHNT and CDR2 is YYREEE (reference sequence). V lost 1 base and J lost 6; bases outside the gene matches: 16. The CDR3 DNA follows: TGTGCCAGCAGCTTGTCCGAATGGCTAGCCGGGGGGAGCGAGCAGTACTTC. This gives the protein CASSLSEWLAGGSEQYF.

This chain joins TRBV28 and TRBJ1-5; the D is unclear. The germline gives CDR1 MDHEN, CDR2 SYDVKM. V was pared by 5 bases and J by 7 bases, with 12 bases between. This CDR3 comprises 13 residues. This CDR3 reads CASSRRTGQPQHF. The DNA for the CDR3 is TGTGCCAGCAGTCGCAGGACCGGCCAGCCCCAGCATTTT.

In nucleotides, the CDR3 is TGCAGCGTTGCGTCCGGGACTAGCGGTTGGGATGAGCAGTTCTTC. It specifies CSVASGTSGWDEQFF. This chain uses TRBV29-1 with TRBJ2-1; 11 bases agree with TRBD2. The germline V gene has CDR1 SQVTM and CDR2 ANQGSEA. J was trimmed by 8 bases and V by 4 bases; bases with no gene match: 10. This CDR3 is built from 15 residues.

The chain combines TRBV7-9 with TRBJ2-1, with unresolved D. Germline CDR1 SEHNR, CDR2 FQNEAQ (reference sequence). Trimming cost V 3 bases and J 10 bases, with 7 bases left between them. The CDR3 covers 11 residues. The CDR3 coding sequence is TGTGCCAGCAGCTTCCCTGCCGAGCAGTTCTTC. It is translated as CASSFPAEQFF.